The 13 T cell receptor beta chains presented below share a single source sample, sequenced in a study of blood T cell repertoires in COVID-19. Clones were sequenced by immunoSEQ multiplex PCR, and TCRdb holds only the in-frame ones, with some missing. This table holds over 300,000 clones, approximately 87% found once. The material sequenced was PBMCs or T cells enriched from blood (not recorded which). The receptors were sampled from a woman aged 30 to 39 with acute COVID-19.

The chain joins TRBV28 to TRBJ1-4; 9 bases agree with TRBD1. V was clipped by 8 bases and J by 3 bases; unmatched bases: 4. The CDR3 totals 14 residues. CDR1 is MDHEN and CDR2 is SYDVKM in the germline V gene. The CDR3 loop is CASARQGANEKLFF. The DNA of the CDR3 is TGTGCCAGCGCTAGACAGGGGGCTAATGAAAAACTGTTTTTT.

A word on this clone: Other DNA sequences in this specimen translate into the identical CDR3. The rearrangement joins TRBV7-9 to TRBJ1-2; D gene uncertain. V was clipped by 1 base and J by 5 bases, with 8 bases between them. CDR1 is SEHNR and CDR2 is FQNEAQ in the germline V gene (reference sequence). The CDR3 runs to 13 residues. CDR3 loop: CASSLVGEYGYTF. The CDR3 nucleotides are TGTGCCAGCAGCTTAGTTGGGGAGTATGGCTACACCTTC. The full variable domain, its missing parts supplied by reference TRBV7-9 and TRBJ1-2, is DTGVSQNPRHKITKRGQNVTFRCDPISEHNRLYWYRQTLGQGPEFLTYFQNEAQLEKSRLLSDRFSAERPKGSFSTLEIQRTEQGDSAMYLCASSLVGEYGYTFGSGTRLTVV.

The chain is built from TRBV5-8 and TRBJ2-5, with 14 bases lining up with TRBD2. CDR1 is SGHTS and CDR2 is YDEGEE in the germline V gene. The CDR3 covers 18 residues. The J segment lost 0 bases and the V segment lost 5 bases, leaving 9 bases of the junction unmatched. The CDR3 here is CASSYGLAGGPYQETQYF. The CDR3 DNA reads TGTGCCAGCAGTTATGGACTAGCGGGGGGACCGTACCAAGAGACCCAGTACTTC.

The V call is TRBV19, the J call TRBJ2-3; TRBD2 might be the D (6 bases). Trimming stripped 0 bases from V and 7 bases from J, with 11 bases between. CDR3 length equals 14 residues. Germline V gene sequence: CDR1 LNHDA, CDR2 SQIVND (reference sequence). CDR3 coding DNA: TGTGCCAGTAGTATAGAACTTCGGGAGCATACGCAGTATTTT. Protein product: CASSIELREHTQYF.

The chain has TRBV7-2 and TRBJ1-3, with D unclear. This CDR3 has 18 residues. V lost 0 bases to trimming and J lost 0 bases, with 15 bases between them. Germline V gene data show CDR1 as SGHTA and CDR2 as FQGNSA. CDR3 bases: TGTGCCAGCAGCTTAGCTACGGTGGAGGTTTACTCTGGAAACACCATATATTTT. Protein: CASSLATVEVYSGNTIYF.

V usage is TRBV29-1 and J usage is TRBJ2-5; D possibly corresponds to TRBD2 (5 bases). From germline, CDR1 is SQVTM and CDR2 ANQGSEA. The CDR3 loop spans 15 amino acids. Trimming left V 2 bases short and J 5 bases short, with 18 bases between. CDR3 nucleotides: TGCAGCGTTGAACCTCTTAGGAGGCTCCGGGAGACCCAGTACTTC. It specifies CSVEPLRRLRETQYF.

V gene TRBV29-1 combines with J gene TRBJ1-5; 8 nucleotides match TRBD1. V shed 6 bases and J 2 bases; nucleotides not matched to a gene: 9. The germline V gene encodes CDR1 SQVTM and CDR2 ANQGSEA. The CDR3 spans 15 residues. The CDR3 coding sequence is TGCAGCGTGTCGCCAGGGGGCGTAGGCAATCAGCCCCAGCATTTT. As protein: CSVSPGGVGNQPQHF.

The genes are TRBV27 and TRBJ1-2; D uncertain. The CDR3 is 14 amino acids. Germline V CDR1 and CDR2: MNHEY, SMNVEV (reference sequence). Trimming took off 2 bases at V and 5 bases at J, with 12 bases between the two ends. The CDR3 nucleotides read TGTGCCAGCAGTTTAATTGGCCGGGATTATGGCTACACCTTC. It translates to CASSLIGRDYGYTF.

The V and J genes are TRBV30 and TRBJ1-3; maybe TRBD1 (6 bases). The CDR3 covers 14 residues. V gave up 4 bases and J gave up 4 bases, with 14 bases separating them. Germline V CDR1 and CDR2: GTSNPN, SVGIG (reference sequence). The CDR3 loop is CAWKLQGSGNTIYF. CDR3 in DNA: TGTGCCTGGAAATTACAGGGATCGGGAAACACCATATATTTT.

V is TRBV3-1 (or the pseudogene TRBV3-2) and J is TRBJ1-4, with TRBD1 identical over 7 bases. Germline CDR1 is LGHDT and CDR2 is YNNKEL (reference sequence). V shed 2 bases and J 4 bases; nucleotides not matched to a gene: 4. The length of the CDR3 is 15 residues. Here the CDR3 reads CASSQSDRYNEKLFF. CDR3 bases: TGTGCCAGCAGCCAATCGGACAGGTATAATGAAAAACTGTTTTTT.

The sample holds one count of this clone. The chain couples TRBV2 to TRBJ2-4, with no clear D. Germline CDR1 SNHLY, CDR2 FYNNEI. This CDR3 has 15 residues. V dropped 3 bases and J dropped 0 bases, with 9 bases sitting between them. CDR3 bases: TGTGCCAGCAGTGATGCCGCGGTAGCCAAAAACATTCAGTACTTC. It specifies CASSDAAVAKNIQYF.

The chain has TRBV5-1 and TRBJ2-7; TRBD1 matches at 8 bases. CDR1 is SGHRS and CDR2 is YFSETQ in the germline V gene. V gave up 3 bases and J gave up 3 bases; unmatched junction bases: 8. This CDR3 has 15 amino acids. CDR3 in amino acids: CASSSTGDRIYEQYF. For the CDR3, the DNA is TGCGCCAGCAGCTCGACCGGGGACAGGATCTACGAGCAGTACTTC. The entire variable domain, with the rest obtained from reference TRBV5-1 and TRBJ2-7, is as follows: KAGVTQTPRYLIKTRGQQVTLSCSPISGHRSVSWYQQTPGQGLQFLFEYFSETQRNKGNFPGRFSGRQFSNSRSEMNVSTLELGDSALYLCASSSTGDRIYEQYFGPGTRLTVT.

Only one count was recorded for this clone. This rearrangement joins TRBV18 to TRBJ2-1, with a weak D call TRBD1 (5 bases). The CDR3 totals 12 residues. Between the trimmed V and J ends, which lost 5 bases and 6 bases, there was a span of 8 bases. Germline CDR1 is KGHSH and CDR2 is LQKENI. In DNA form, the CDR3 reads TGTGCCAGCTCAACAACAGGCAATGAGCAGTTCTTC. Amino acid sequence: CASSTTGNEQFF.